Following are 17 T cell receptor beta chains from one sample sequenced in a study of blood T cell repertoires in COVID-19. The table came from immunoSEQ multiplex PCR; TCRdb's copy has only in-frame clones and leaves some out. The repertoire consists of more than 35,000 clones, with approximately 80% occurring once and the leading ten covering about 48%. What was sequenced was peripheral blood. Source of these receptors: a woman aged 80 or over with acute or convalescent COVID-19.

This clone came up once. V and J are TRBV7-6 and TRBJ2-3; 7 bases line up with TRBD1. Germline CDR1 reads SGHVS; CDR2 reads FNYEAQ. V lost 5 bases to trimming and J lost 0 bases; unmatched junction nucleotides: 8. This CDR3 is 16 amino acids long. As DNA, the CDR3 is TGTGCCAGCAGCCTTCGACAGGGAAAAAGCACAGATACGCAGTATTTT. Translated: CASSLRQGKSTDTQYF.

The chain carries TRBV24-1 and TRBJ2-5; 8 bases fit TRBD2. V dropped 3 bases and J dropped 5; count of bases not matched to a gene: 4. Germline lookup yields CDR1 KGHDR and CDR2 SFDVKD. This CDR3 has 14 residues. The CDR3: CATSDAGREETQYF. CDR3 coding DNA: TGTGCCACCAGTGATGCCGGGAGGGAGGAGACCCAGTACTTC.

V and J are TRBV11-2 and TRBJ1-3; TRBD1 might be the D (6 bases). V was shortened by 5 bases and J by 0 bases, with 11 bases between the two germline ends. The length of the CDR3 is 15 residues. Germline V gene data show CDR1 as SGHAT and CDR2 as FQNNGV. In DNA form, the CDR3 reads TGTGCCAGCAGCCGGCGGACAGACTCTGGAAACACCATATATTTT. Protein sequence: CASSRRTDSGNTIYF.

The chain is built from TRBV27 and TRBJ2-7; tentative D call: TRBD1 (5 bases). The V gene's germline CDR1 is MNHEY and CDR2 SMNVEV (reference sequence). This CDR3 is 16 amino acids long. V gave up 6 bases and J gave up 4 bases, with 22 bases separating them. The CDR3 spells CASRGLTSPRTYEQYF. The CDR3, as DNA: TGTGCCAGCAGGGGTCTGACATCCCCGCGGACATACGAGCAGTACTTC.

The chain combines TRBV10-3 with TRBJ1-5, with 10 nucleotides matching TRBD1. The germline V gene has CDR1 ENHRY and CDR2 SYGVKD. CDR3 length equals 15 residues. The junction had 3 bases not matched to a gene; V was cut back by 2 bases and J by 5 bases. Written as DNA, the CDR3 is TGTGCCATCAGTGAGGCCGGGACAGGGGATCAGCCCCAGCATTTT. It codes for CAISEAGTGDQPQHF.

The gene calls are TRBV6-5 and TRBJ2-7; 7 bases are a match to TRBD1. With V trimmed by 5 bases and J by 3 bases, 10 bases remained unmatched. The germline V gene encodes CDR1 MNHEY and CDR2 SVGAGI. The length of the CDR3 is 15 residues. CDR3 nucleotides: TGTGCCAGCAGTATCTACCCGGGACAGAACTACGAGCAGTACTTC. This sequence encodes CASSIYPGQNYEQYF.

The chain has TRBV7-9 and TRBJ1-6, with D possibly being TRBD1 (5 bases). Trimming shortened V by 5 bases and J by 7 bases, and 9 bases separated the two germline ends. The CDR3 is made up of 13 amino acids. Germline V gives CDR1 SEHNR, CDR2 FQNEAQ (reference sequence). CDR3 protein: CASSPTANSPLHF. The CDR3 region has the DNA TGTGCCAGCAGCCCGACAGCGAATTCACCCCTCCACTTT.

The chain couples TRBV5-6 to TRBJ2-3; D call uncertain. Germline V gives CDR1 SGHDT, CDR2 YYEEEE. This CDR3 is 14 amino acids long. Deletions cut 4 bases from V and 2 bases from J, with 11 bases between. CDR3 bases: TGTGCCAGCAGCCGCACTGAACCCACAGATACGCAGTATTTT. It encodes CASSRTEPTDTQYF.

The chain carries TRBV27 and TRBJ2-2; 9 bases are shared with TRBD1. CDR3 length: 14 amino acids. J was trimmed by 8 bases and V by 5 bases; bases with no gene match: 6. Germline values: CDR1 MNHEY, CDR2 SMNVEV (reference sequence). CDR3 loop: CASSPGTGRGELFF. The DNA for the CDR3 is TGTGCCAGCAGTCCCGGGACAGGGAGGGGGGAGCTGTTTTTT.

The V and J genes are TRBV15 and TRBJ2-5, with 7 bases lining up with TRBD1. With 5 bases clipped from V and 5 bases from J, the junction kept 8 bases outside the gene matches. Germline loops: CDR1 LNHNV, CDR2 YYDKDF (reference sequence). This CDR3 has 14 residues. CDR3 in DNA: TGTGCCACCAGCGGAAGGACAGGTGGGGAGACCCAGTACTTC. Its translation: CATSGRTGGETQYF.

The CDR3, as DNA: TGTGCCAGTAGTATCGCAGTCTATAATTCACCCCTCCACTTT. Translating gives CASSIAVYNSPLHF. The rearrangement joins TRBV19 to TRBJ1-6, with no clear D. Germline CDR1 and CDR2: LNHDA and SQIVND (reference sequence). Trimming pared 3 bases from V and 3 bases from J, leaving 6 bases between. The CDR3 has 14 residues.

The chain combines TRBV10-3 with TRBJ1-2; D remains unclear. The CDR3 covers 13 residues. Germline V lookup: CDR1 ENHRY, CDR2 SYGVKD. V was cut by 2 bases and J by 0 bases, with 4 bases left in between. The chain's CDR3 is CAISETANYGYTF. CDR3 bases: TGTGCCATCAGTGAGACAGCTAACTATGGCTACACCTTC.

V usage is TRBV7-9 and J usage is TRBJ2-1; D is perhaps TRBD1 (7 bases). The CDR3 spans 18 residues. Germline V CDR1 and CDR2: SEHNR, FQNEAQ (reference sequence). V gave up 10 bases and J gave up 4 bases, with 29 bases separating them. The CDR3 is CAISPTPQGGLDYNEQFF. The DNA of the CDR3 is TGTGCCATTTCCCCAACCCCCCAGGGGGGCCTAGATTACAATGAGCAGTTCTTC. The full variable domain, completed using reference TRBV7-9 and TRBJ2-1, is DTGVSQNPRHKITKRGQNVTFRCDPISEHNRLYWYRQTLGQGPEFLTYFQNEAQLEKSRLLSDRFSAERPKGSFSTLEIQRTEQGDSAMYLCAISPTPQGGLDYNEQFFGPGTRLTVL.

The chain has TRBV5-1 and TRBJ1-3; D may be TRBD1 (5 bases). This CDR3 is 18 amino acids long. CDR1 and CDR2 (germline): SGHRS, YFSETQ. The ends were cut back, 1 base at V and 4 bases at J, with 21 bases in the middle. This CDR3 reads CASSLCKSFWGRGNTIYF. In DNA, the CDR3 is TGCGCCAGCAGCTTGTGTAAAAGCTTCTGGGGGAGGGGAAACACCATATATTTT. Supplemented by reference TRBV5-1 and TRBJ1-3, the full variable domain reads KAGVTQTPRYLIKTRGQQVTLSCSPISGHRSVSWYQQTPGQGLQFLFEYFSETQRNKGNFPGRFSGRQFSNSRSEMNVSTLELGDSALYLCASSLCKSFWGRGNTIYFGEGSWLTVV.

The chain has TRBV6-5 and TRBJ1-3, with no clear D. The CDR3 is 15 residues long. Looked up from germline, CDR1 is MNHEY and CDR2 is SVGAGI. V lost 5 bases, J lost 0 bases, and 11 bases lay in between. The CDR3 DNA reads as TGTGCCAGCAGTCAATCGGACTTCTCTGGAAACACCATATATTTT. It codes for CASSQSDFSGNTIYF.

The table lists this clone with a count of one. V usage is TRBV28 and J usage is TRBJ2-3; TRBD2 matches 12 bases. Germline V gene data show CDR1 as MDHEN and CDR2 as SYDVKM. CDR3 length: 15 residues. Losses at the gene ends were 4 bases for V and 5 bases for J; bases not matched to a gene: 4. This CDR3 is CASSSSGGAEDTQYF. CDR3 DNA sequence: TGTGCCAGCAGTTCTAGCGGGGGGGCCGAAGATACGCAGTATTTT.

J is TRBJ2-3 and V is TRBV7-2; 12 nucleotides match TRBD2. The length of the CDR3 is 15 residues. The ends lost 7 bases at V and 6 bases at J; junction bases unmatched: 8. The germline gives CDR1 SGHTA, CDR2 FQGNSA. CDR3 nucleotide sequence: TGTGCCAGCAACCCTTCTAGCGGGGGGGGCGATACGCAGTATTTT. Protein sequence: CASNPSSGGGDTQYF.